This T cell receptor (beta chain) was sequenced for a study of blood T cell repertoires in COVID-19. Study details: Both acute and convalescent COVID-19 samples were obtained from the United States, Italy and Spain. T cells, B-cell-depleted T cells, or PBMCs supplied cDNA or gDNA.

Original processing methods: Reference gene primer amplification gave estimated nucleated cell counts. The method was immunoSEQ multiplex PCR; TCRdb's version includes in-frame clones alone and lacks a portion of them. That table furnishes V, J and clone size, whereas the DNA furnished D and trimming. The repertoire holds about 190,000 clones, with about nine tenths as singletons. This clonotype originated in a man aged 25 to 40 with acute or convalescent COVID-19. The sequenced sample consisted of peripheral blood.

CDR3 in DNA: TGTGCCAGCCAGGGACAGGGGGTTTCACCCCTCCACTTT. Amino acids: CASQGQGVSPLHF. The chain joins TRBV3-1 (or the pseudogene TRBV3-2) to TRBJ1-6; 11 bases fit TRBD1. The germline V gene encodes CDR1 LGHDT and CDR2 YNNKEL (reference sequence). With V trimmed by 8 bases and J by 9 bases, 3 bases remained unmatched. The CDR3 has 13 residues.